A selection of T cell receptor beta chains follows, all from one sample in a study of shared clonotypes between healthy human individuals. Here immunoSEQ multiplex PCR was the method, and the copy in TCRdb shows in-frame clones only, minus some. Found here are about half a million clones, approximately 79% of them singletons; the top ten hold about 12%. The sample consisted of PBMCs. Receptors originate from a woman in her 40s in good health. Some clones in this sample may be carry-over from other donors' samples. The CDR3 runs from the conserved cysteine through the conserved F or W. A D gene is named only where the DNA matches it firmly. The size field is filled for only some rows; it gives once, few, many or a size class.

v_gene	j_gene	abundance	len	d_gene	CDR3aa	CDR3nt
TRBV7-2	TRBJ1-1	-	16	-	CASRKAAGQLNTEAFF	TGTGCCAGCAGAAAGGCGGCGGGGCAATTGAACACTGAAGCTTTCTTT
TRBV5-5	TRBJ2-7	-	14	-	CASSLVSDLYEQYF	TGTGCCAGCAGCTTGGTTTCGGATCTCTACGAGCAGTACTTC
TRBV9	TRBJ2-3	-	15	TRBD2	CASSTSGVPTDTQYF	TGTGCCAGCAGCACTAGCGGGGTCCCCACAGATACGCAGTATTTT
TRBV6-1	TRBJ1-1	-	12	-	CASSPYNTEAFF	TGTGCCAGCAGCCCTTACAACACTGAAGCTTTCTTT
TRBV11-2	TRBJ2-1	-	19	-	CASSLLGSLMLSSYNEQFF	TGTGCCAGCAGCTTATTGGGCAGCCTTATGTTGAGCTCCTACAATGAGCAGTTCTTC
TRBV7-9	TRBJ2-2	-	16	-	CASSPRGITNTGELFF	TGTGCCAGCAGCCCCCGGGGGATAACGAACACCGGGGAGCTGTTTTTT
TRBV7-9	TRBJ2-3	-	15	TRBD2	CASSDIAGVTDTQYF	TGTGCCAGCAGCGATATAGCGGGAGTAACAGATACGCAGTATTTT
TRBV28	TRBJ1-2	-	14	-	CASSPLSAGYGYTF	TGTGCCAGCAGCCCTCTGTCGGCAGGGTATGGCTACACCTTC
TRBV28	TRBJ2-7	-	17	TRBD1	CASSPLRTGGSSYEQYF	TGTGCCAGCAGTCCCCTTCGGACAGGGGGGAGCTCCTACGAGCAGTACTTC
TRBV20-1	TRBJ2-7	-	11	-	CSARGGGEQYF	TGCAGTGCTAGAGGAGGGGGGGAGCAGTACTTC
TRBV7-9	TRBJ2-7	-	15	TRBD2	CASRLAAGGSNEQYF	TGTGCCAGCAGGTTAGCGGCGGGAGGGTCTAACGAGCAGTACTTC
TRBV6-6	TRBJ1-4	-	15	-	CASSYGDATNEKLFF	TGTGCCAGCAGTTACGGAGATGCAACTAATGAAAAACTGTTTTTT
TRBV27	TRBJ2-7	-	14	-	CASSQVGFTYEQYF	TGTGCCAGCAGTCAGGTAGGGTTTACCTACGAGCAGTACTTC
TRBV7-3	TRBJ2-2	-	15	-	CASSTDGRYTGELFF	TGTGCCAGCAGCACTGACGGACGGTACACCGGGGAGCTGTTTTTT
TRBV28	TRBJ2-7	-	12	-	CASTSMSYEQYF	TGTGCCAGCACCTCCATGAGCTACGAGCAGTACTTC
TRBV30	TRBJ2-5	few	13	-	CACQQGGGETQYF	TGTGCCTGCCAACAGGGTGGGGGAGAGACCCAGTACTTC
TRBV27	TRBJ2-5	-	15	TRBD2	CASNFASGRQETQYF	TGTGCCAGCAATTTTGCCAGCGGGAGACAAGAGACCCAGTACTTC
TRBV7-2	TRBJ2-7	few	16	TRBD2	CASRAFHSGASYEQYF	TGTGCCAGCAGGGCTTTTCACAGCGGGGCCTCCTACGAGCAGTACTTC
TRBV11-2	TRBJ2-1	-	14	-	CASSLGIGVGKQFF	TGTGCCAGCAGCTTGGGGATCGGGGTCGGTAAGCAGTTCTTC
TRBV13	TRBJ2-4	-	14	-	CASSLGPGQNIQYF	TGTGCCAGCAGCTTAGGTCCGGGGCAAAACATTCAGTACTTC
TRBV7-2	TRBJ1-1	-	14	-	CASSFRGAGDNPFF	TGTGCCAGCAGCTTCCGCGGGGCAGGAGACAACCCTTTCTTT
TRBV12-2	TRBJ1-1	-	16	-	CASRHNRAGKNTEAFF	TGTGCAAGTCGCCACAACAGGGCGGGGAAGAACACTGAAGCTTTCTTT
TRBV2	TRBJ1-6	-	16	TRBD1	CASSDWTGNKNSPLHF	TGTGCCAGCAGTGACTGGACAGGAAATAAGAATTCACCCCTCCACTTT
TRBV7-9	TRBJ2-7	-	15	-	CASSLVDYTSYEQYF	TGTGCCAGCAGCCTTGTGGACTACACCTCCTACGAGCAGTACTTC
TRBV18	TRBJ2-4	-	20	-	CASSYSSDRGLLIAKNIQYF	TGTGCCAGCTCATATTCCTCCGATAGGGGCCTTTTAATAGCCAAAAACATTCAGTACTTC
TRBV15	TRBJ2-7	-	16	TRBD2	CATSRALAVGPHEQYF	TGTGCCACCAGCAGAGCACTAGCGGTAGGCCCCCACGAGCAGTACTTC
TRBV6-5	TRBJ2-1	-	15	TRBD2	CASSPGTNGYNEQFF	TGTGCCAGCAGTCCCGGGACTAACGGCTACAATGAGCAGTTCTTC
TRBV7-3	TRBJ2-2	-	16	-	CASSFVGASNTGELFF	TGTGCCAGCAGCTTCGTCGGGGCTTCTAACACCGGGGAGCTGTTTTTT
TRBV28	TRBJ1-4	-	16	-	CASSSPRGGSGEKLFF	TGTGCCAGCAGTTCCCCAAGGGGGGGCTCGGGTGAAAAACTGTTTTTT
TRBV29-1	TRBJ2-7	-	11	-	CSVADSYEQYF	TGCAGCGTTGCTGACAGCTACGAGCAGTACTTC
TRBV27	TRBJ2-3	-	14	-	CASSRTHSTDTQYF	TGTGCCAGCAGCCGTACCCATAGCACAGATACGCAGTATTTT
TRBV11-2	TRBJ1-4	-	14	-	CASSFPGAGEKLFF	TGTGCCAGCAGCTTCCCAGGGGCAGGAGAAAAACTGTTTTTT
TRBV15	TRBJ2-4	-	14	TRBD2	CATSRESLGRGEDF	TGTGCCACCAGCAGAGAGTCCTTAGGACGGGGGGAGGACTTC
TRBV6-1	TRBJ2-3	-	15	TRBD2	CAGSALREGTDTQYF	TGTGCCGGCAGTGCTTTGCGGGAGGGCACAGATACGCAGTATTTT
TRBV5-1	TRBJ1-1	medium-sized	11	-	CASRDYSEAFF	TGCGCCAGCAGGGATTATTCTGAAGCTTTCTTT